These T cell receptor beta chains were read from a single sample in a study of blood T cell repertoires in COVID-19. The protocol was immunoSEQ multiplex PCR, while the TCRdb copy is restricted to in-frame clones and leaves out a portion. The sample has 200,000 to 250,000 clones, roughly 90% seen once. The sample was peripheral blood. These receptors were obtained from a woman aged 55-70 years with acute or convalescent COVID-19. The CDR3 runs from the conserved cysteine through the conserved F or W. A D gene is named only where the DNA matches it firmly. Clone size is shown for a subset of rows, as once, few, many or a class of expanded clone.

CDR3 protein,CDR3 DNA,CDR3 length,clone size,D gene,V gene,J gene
CASSYVTGVFQPQHF,TGTGCCAGCAGTTACGTGACAGGGGTCTTTCAGCCCCAGCATTTT,15,-,TRBD1,TRBV6-6,TRBJ1-5
CASSYEAGFVNTGELFF,TGTGCCAGCAGTTATGAGGCAGGGTTTGTGAACACCGGGGAGCTGTTTTTT,17,once,-,TRBV27,TRBJ2-2
CASSYSGTGGYEQYF,TGTGCCAGCAGTTACTCCGGGACAGGGGGCTACGAGCAGTACTTC,15,-,TRBD1,TRBV6-6,TRBJ2-7
CASSWDKYNSPLHF,TGTGCCAGCAGCTGGGACAAGTATAATTCACCCCTCCACTTT,14,-,-,TRBV5-4,TRBJ1-6
CASTRVALNTEAFF,TGTGCCAGCACCAGAGTAGCGTTGAACACTGAAGCTTTCTTT,14,-,-,TRBV2,TRBJ1-1
CASSAQGTGVRGYTF,TGTGCCAGCAGCGCCCAAGGGACGGGAGTTCGTGGCTACACCTTC,15,-,-,TRBV5-8,TRBJ1-2
CATSRDRTGATYEQYF,TGTGCCACCAGCAGAGACCGGACAGGGGCCACCTACGAGCAGTACTTC,16,-,TRBD1,TRBV15,TRBJ2-7
CASSRGLNTEAFF,TGTGCCAGCAGTCGGGGTCTAAACACTGAAGCTTTCTTT,13,-,-,TRBV6-5,TRBJ1-1
CASSPNVDRVVEAFF,TGTGCCAGTAGCCCTAACGTGGACAGGGTAGTTGAAGCTTTCTTT,15,-,TRBD1,TRBV19,TRBJ1-1
CATSRDGQGQEQYF,TGTGCCACCAGCAGAGATGGTCAGGGTCAAGAGCAGTACTTC,14,-,-,TRBV15,TRBJ2-7
CASSQTTGNPSSGANVLTF,TGCGCCAGCAGCCAAACGACAGGGAATCCTTCCTCTGGGGCCAACGTCCTGACTTTC,19,-,TRBD1,TRBV4-1,TRBJ2-6
CATQLYNEQFF,TGTGCCACCCAACTCTACAATGAGCAGTTCTTC,11,-,-,TRBV2,TRBJ2-1
CASSVGTVNTGELFF,TGTGCCAGCAGCGTTGGGACAGTTAACACCGGGGAGCTGTTTTTT,15,-,TRBD1,TRBV9,TRBJ2-2
CASSSMIRDSYTDTQYF,TGTGCCAGCAGCTCAATGATCCGGGACTCATACACAGATACGCAGTATTTT,17,-,-,TRBV7-8,TRBJ2-3
CASTSGVNQPQHF,TGTGCCAGCACATCGGGGGTAAATCAGCCCCAGCATTTT,13,-,-,TRBV6-5,TRBJ1-5
CASSIVDTRYGYTF,TGTGCCAGTAGTATAGTAGACACTCGGTATGGCTACACCTTC,14,-,-,TRBV19,TRBJ1-2
CASSQTGGVHTEAFF,TGTGCCAGCAGCCAGACAGGGGGCGTGCACACTGAAGCTTTCTTT,15,-,TRBD1,TRBV14,TRBJ1-1
CASSHPMAGTEQFF,TGCGCCAGCAGCCACCCGATGGCGGGGACTGAGCAGTTCTTC,14,-,-,TRBV4-1,TRBJ2-1
CASSPGRTEAFF,TGTGCCAGCTCACCAGGGAGGACTGAAGCTTTCTTT,12,-,-,TRBV18,TRBJ1-1
CASSRATNEKLFF,TGTGCCAGCTCTCGGGCAACTAATGAAAAACTGTTTTTT,13,-,-,TRBV18,TRBJ1-4
CASSLASGRTDTQYF,TGTGCCAGCAGCCTAGCTAGCGGGAGGACAGATACGCAGTATTTT,15,-,TRBD2,TRBV7-9,TRBJ2-3
CASSVASSPDEQYF,TGTGCCAGCAGCGTAGCTAGCAGTCCAGATGAGCAGTACTTC,14,-,-,TRBV9,TRBJ2-7
CASSPPYRGNTEAFF,TGTGCCAGCTCACCGCCATACAGGGGGAACACTGAAGCTTTCTTT,15,-,TRBD1,TRBV18,TRBJ1-1
CSVLGGRNTEAFF,TGCAGCGTTCTGGGGGGGCGGAACACTGAAGCTTTCTTT,13,-,-,TRBV29-1,TRBJ1-1
CASSDSLGARTGELFF,TGTGCCAGCAGTGACTCGTTAGGGGCGCGCACCGGGGAGCTGTTTTTT,16,few,-,TRBV6-4,TRBJ2-2
CASSPGQGSSYEQYF,TGTGCCAGCTCACCCGGACAGGGTTCCTCCTACGAGCAGTACTTC,15,-,TRBD1,TRBV18,TRBJ2-7
CASSPRRGPTGELFF,TGTGCCAGTAGTCCAAGGAGGGGTCCCACCGGGGAGCTGTTTTTT,15,-,-,TRBV19,TRBJ2-2
CASSQDWAGVNSGANVLTF,TGCGCCAGCAGCCAAGATTGGGCGGGAGTTAACTCTGGGGCCAACGTCCTGACTTTC,19,-,TRBD2,TRBV4-3,TRBJ2-6
CASSQEGVRTDTQYF,TGTGCCAGCAGCCAAGAAGGGGTGAGGACAGATACGCAGTATTTT,15,few,-,TRBV14,TRBJ2-3
CASSLNRGGYGYTF,TGTGCCAGCAGTTTAAATAGGGGAGGCTATGGCTACACCTTC,14,-,-,TRBV27,TRBJ1-2
CASFKGQGIHEQFF,TGTGCCAGCTTTAAGGGACAGGGTATACATGAGCAGTTCTTC,14,-,TRBD1,TRBV2,TRBJ2-1
CAWSVYGEGYGYTF,TGTGCCTGGAGTGTATACGGGGAGGGCTATGGCTACACCTTC,14,-,-,TRBV30,TRBJ1-2
CASSFGDYTDNEQFF,TGTGCCAGCAGCTTCGGGGACTACACTGACAATGAGCAGTTCTTC,15,-,TRBD2,TRBV7-3,TRBJ2-1
CASSLAQVVFTGELFF,TGCGCCAGCAGCTTGGCCCAGGTCGTATTCACCGGGGAGCTGTTTTTT,16,-,-,TRBV5-1,TRBJ2-2
CASSPPLRSEGYTF,TGCGCCAGCAGCCCCCCTCTGAGGTCGGAAGGCTACACCTTC,14,-,-,TRBV4-1,TRBJ1-2
CASSMRGSPLHF,TGTGCCAGCAGTATGAGAGGTTCACCCCTCCACTTT,12,-,-,TRBV6-5,TRBJ1-6
CASSKDRMNTEAFF,TGTGCCAGCAGTAAAGACAGGATGAACACTGAAGCTTTCTTT,14,-,-,TRBV27,TRBJ1-1
CAWSLQGLGQPQHF,TGTGCCTGGAGCCTACAGGGTTTAGGTCAGCCCCAGCATTTT,14,-,-,TRBV30,TRBJ1-5
CASSDRQGGRNSPLHF,TGTGCCAGCAGTGACCGACAGGGGGGAAGGAATTCACCCCTCCACTTT,16,-,TRBD1,TRBV25-1,TRBJ1-6
CASTTTGGPGETQYF,TGTGCCAGCACCACCACGGGGGGGCCAGGAGAGACCCAGTACTTC,15,-,TRBD2,TRBV6-5,TRBJ2-5
CATSRDRRLGSREGYTF,TGTGCCACCAGCAGAGACCGACGACTAGGGAGCCGTGAAGGCTACACCTTC,17,-,-,TRBV15,TRBJ1-2